Below are 22 T cell receptor beta chains sequenced from a single sample in a study of response to subunit inactivated influenza vaccine (dated by TCRdb to 2017 to 2018). Library preparation was by RT-PCR. The run used an Illumina HiSeq 2500. In-frame beta chains were kept once TCRdb had trimmed the public reads at Q25 with fastp and called clones with MiXCR. Each CDR3 protein gets just one entry, which takes the most common genes and DNA from the rows behind it. The sample table shows 800,000 to 1,000,000 distinct CDR3 sequences, and over 20% are seen once. The ten biggest clones cover roughly 10% of the sample. The specimen was PBMCs from blood, collected more than 4 days after vaccination. Receptors were obtained from a man aged 50 to 59 who received an inactivated influenza vaccine. Donor details come from another sample of the same person, matched by shared clones.

The chain links TRBV14 to TRBJ2-3, with 8 nucleotides matching TRBD2. Germline CDR1 and CDR2: SGHDN and FVKESK. There are 16 residues in the CDR3. Losses at the gene ends were 4 bases for V and 2 bases for J; bases not matched to a gene: 8. The CDR3 is CASSPFSGMNTDTQYF. CDR3 sequence (DNA): TGTGCCAGCAGCCCATTTAGCGGGATGAACACAGATACGCAGTATTTT. The entire variable domain, with the rest obtained from reference TRBV14 and TRBJ2-3, is as follows: EAGVTQFPSHSVIEKGQTVTLRCDPISGHDNLYWYRRVMGKEIKFLLHFVKESKQDESGMPNNRFLAERTGGTYSTLKVQPAELEDSGVYFCASSPFSGMNTDTQYFGPGTRLTVL.

The CDR3 nucleotides read TGTGCCAGCAGTTACTGGGCGGAGCAGTACTTC. This encodes CASSYWAEQYF. The rearrangement uses TRBV6-2 or TRBV6-3 and TRBJ2-7; D uncertain. The CDR3 has 11 residues. The V end lost 1 base, the J end lost 7 bases, and 5 bases lay between the germline ends. Germline CDR1 reads MNHEY; CDR2 reads SVGEGT.

The chain's CDR3 is CASRPVGSGANVLTF. The CDR3 coding sequence is TGTGCCAGCAGGCCCGTGGGTTCTGGGGCCAACGTCCTGACTTTC. The genes are TRBV14 and TRBJ2-6; no clear D gene. The germline V and J ends were trimmed by 6 bases and 1 base, with 10 bases remaining between them. Germline lookup yields CDR1 SGHDN and CDR2 FVKESK. This CDR3 region has 15 residues.

The gene calls are TRBV7-2 and TRBJ2-1, with TRBD2 matching 8 bases. J was trimmed by 7 bases and V by 5 bases; bases with no gene match: 10. CDR1 and CDR2 from the germline V gene are SGHTA and FQGNSA. CDR3 length: 15 amino acids. The CDR3 DNA is TGTGCCAGCAGCCCCAGCGGGAGTCCGGCAAATGAGCAGTTCTTC. This encodes CASSPSGSPANEQFF.

This clonotype occurred a few times. V is TRBV7-2 and J is TRBJ2-3; TRBD2 matches at 12 bases. Germline V gives CDR1 SGHTA, CDR2 FQGNSA. The V segment lost 5 bases and the J segment 7 bases; nucleotides outside the gene matches: 10. This CDR3 has 16 residues. CDR3 in amino acids: CASSEWTSGVGNTQYF. The DNA for the CDR3 is TGTGCCAGCAGCGAATGGACTAGCGGGGTGGGGAATACGCAGTATTTT.

A word on this clonotype: At one end the junction does not follow the germline gene, possibly because of a read error. This chain uses TRBV4-3 with TRBJ1-4; TRBD1 might be the D (5 bases). The CDR3 is 16 amino acids. The germline V gene has CDR1 LGHNA and CDR2 YSLEER. CDR3 sequence (DNA): TGCGCCAGCAGCCAAGGGCAAGGATTCGGGGGTGAAAAACTGTATTTT. This translates into CASSQGQGFGGEKLYF.

This chain joins TRBV20-1 and TRBJ2-5; maybe TRBD2 (6 bases). CDR1 is DFQATT, CDR2 SNEGSKA, per germline (reference sequence). This CDR3 comprises 12 residues. The V end lost 6 bases, the J end lost 5 bases, and 13 bases lay between the germline ends. CDR3 in amino acids: CSARTGVETQYF. CDR3 nucleotides: TGCAGTGCCAGGACGGGGGTGGAGACCCAGTACTTC.

The V call is TRBV4-3, the J call TRBJ2-5; a possible D gene is TRBD1 (7 bases). The CDR3 spans 17 residues. Trimming stripped 0 bases from V and 2 bases from J, with 16 bases between. The germline V gene has CDR1 LGHNA and CDR2 YSLEER. The CDR3 sequence: CASSQDLIRGVQETQYF. The CDR3 DNA reads TGCGCCAGCAGCCAAGACTTGATCAGGGGGGTTCAAGAGACCCAGTACTTC.

The rearrangement joins TRBV20-1 to TRBJ1-4; D gene uncertain. V was shortened by 0 bases and J by 0 bases, with 11 bases between the two germline ends. CDR1 is DFQATT and CDR2 is SNEGSKA in the germline V gene (reference sequence). The CDR3 covers 16 residues. The DNA of the CDR3 is TGCAGTGCTAGAGATCGGCGGGATTCAACTAATGAAAAACTGTTTTTT. This encodes CSARDRRDSTNEKLFF.

This clonotype was detected only a few times. The chain links TRBV19 to TRBJ2-7, with a possible D match to TRBD1 (5 bases). Germline CDR1 and CDR2: LNHDA and SQIVND (reference sequence). This CDR3 contains 13 residues. V was shortened by 4 bases and J by 4 bases, with 11 bases between the two germline ends. The CDR3 region is CASSRTNLYEQYF. CDR3 DNA sequence: TGTGCCAGTAGTAGGACAAACCTATACGAGCAGTACTTC.

The V call is TRBV24-1, the J call TRBJ2-1, with no clear D. CDR1 and CDR2 (germline): KGHDR, SFDVKD. V lost 4 bases, J lost 8 bases, and 11 bases lay in between. There are 13 residues in the CDR3. The CDR3 nucleotides are TGTGCCACCAGTGACCCCCTGCTAGATGAGCAGTTCTTC. Its translation is CATSDPLLDEQFF.

The chain recombines TRBV15 with TRBJ2-7, with TRBD1 matching over 7 bases. V lost 0 bases and J lost 5; bases outside the gene matches: 7. The germline V gene has CDR1 LNHNV and CDR2 YYDKDF (reference sequence). The CDR3 loop spans 15 amino acids. CDR3 sequence: CATSRDSTGYDEQYF. The CDR3, as DNA: TGTGCCACCAGCAGAGATTCGACAGGGTACGACGAGCAGTACTTC.

This clonotype turned up a few times. This rearrangement joins TRBV20-1 to TRBJ2-7; D gene uncertain. Germline V lookup: CDR1 DFQATT, CDR2 SNEGSKA (reference sequence). With 3 bases removed from V and 2 bases from J, the gap between germline ends came to 17 bases. CDR3 length equals 15 residues. CDR3: CSASGHGLTPYEQYF. As DNA, the CDR3 is TGCAGTGCTAGTGGGCACGGCTTAACCCCCTACGAGCAGTACTTC.

This clonotype showed up just a few times. The CDR3 DNA reads TGTGCCAGCAGTTATGGGACGGCGCCGGAAGCTTTCTTT. Encoded protein: CASSYGTAPEAFF. The V and J genes are TRBV12-3 or TRBV12-4 and TRBJ1-1, with D possibly being TRBD1 (5 bases). Trimming stripped 4 bases from V and 8 bases from J, with 14 bases between. The CDR3 runs to 13 residues.

The table lists this clonotype with many counts. This chain links TRBV10-2 with TRBJ1-1; no firm D call. The CDR3 spans 11 residues. V lost 7 bases and J lost 1, with 4 bases in between. Germline V CDR1 and CDR2: WSHSY, SAAADI. This CDR3 is CASTENTEAFF. CDR3 nucleotide sequence: TGCGCCAGCACCGAGAACACTGAAGCTTTCTTT.

The chain combines TRBV10-3 with TRBJ2-7, with D possibly matching TRBD2 (6 bases). V was trimmed by 8 bases and J by 7 bases, leaving 12 bases between them. This CDR3 is built from 11 residues. Germline CDR1 and CDR2: ENHRY and SYGVKD. The CDR3 DNA reads TGTGCCATCCGGGAGTTTAGGGAGCAGTACTTC. It yields the protein CAIREFREQYF.

The rearrangement uses TRBV20-1 and TRBJ2-7; D remains ambiguous. Germline CDR1 is DFQATT and CDR2 is SNEGSKA (reference sequence). This CDR3 contains 13 residues. With 5 bases removed from V and 6 bases from J, the gap between germline ends came to 17 bases. CDR3 loop: CSALIPAESEQYF. Here the CDR3 DNA reads TGCAGTGCTTTAATCCCGGCGGAGTCCGAGCAGTACTTC.

This clonotype was observed a few times. The chain uses TRBV5-5 and TRBJ2-1, with 9 bases matching TRBD1. V gave up 2 bases and J gave up 3 bases; unmatched junction bases: 6. Germline loops: CDR1 SGHKS, CDR2 YYEKEE (reference sequence). CDR3 length: 16 amino acids. DNA of the CDR3: TGTGCCAGCAGCTTATCACCGGGACAGGGCTACAATGAGCAGTTCTTC. Amino acid sequence: CASSLSPGQGYNEQFF.

This clonotype has only a few counts. V is TRBV20-1 and J is TRBJ2-1; D gene ambiguous. The germline V gene has CDR1 DFQATT and CDR2 SNEGSKA (reference sequence). Trimming shortened V by 0 bases and J by 6 bases, and 15 bases separated the two germline ends. The CDR3 runs to 15 residues. The CDR3 sequence: CSARDLIGPVNEQFF. DNA of the CDR3: TGCAGTGCTAGAGATCTGATTGGACCAGTCAATGAGCAGTTCTTC.

This chain links TRBV28 with TRBJ2-3, with TRBD1 matching over 7 bases. CDR3 length equals 15 residues. Germline V gene sequence: CDR1 MDHEN, CDR2 SYDVKM. Germline trimming cut 5 bases from V and 4 bases from J; bases unmatched to any gene: 9. CDR3 in amino acids: CASSDMGTVSDTQYF. The CDR3 DNA is TGTGCCAGCAGTGACATGGGGACAGTTTCAGATACGCAGTATTTT.

The chain recombines TRBV5-5 with TRBJ2-1, with D possibly TRBD1 on 6 matching bases. This CDR3 has 16 amino acids. With 5 bases removed from V and 5 bases from J, the gap between germline ends came to 20 bases. Germline CDR1 reads SGHKS; CDR2 reads YYEKEE (reference sequence). CDR3 nucleotide sequence: TGTGCCAGCAGTACTCGTGCAGGGGCGACTGACAATGAGCAGTTCTTC. It is translated as CASSTRAGATDNEQFF.

This clonotype has just a few counts. The rearrangement joins TRBV27 to TRBJ2-4, with D possibly being TRBD1 or TRBD2 (6 bases each). The V and J ends lost 2 bases and 0 bases respectively, with 11 bases between them. The CDR3 has 16 residues. CDR1 is MNHEY, CDR2 SMNVEV, per germline (reference sequence). CDR3 in amino acids: CASSLQGTLAKNIQYF. In nucleotides, the CDR3 is TGTGCCAGCAGTTTACAGGGGACTTTAGCCAAAAACATTCAGTACTTC.